This passage covers 20 T cell receptor beta chains from one sample sequenced in a study of Graves' ophthalmopathy and Graves' hyperthyroidism. CDR3 regions of TCR beta were amplified from RNA transcripts. The first round was an RT-PCR with HTBI primers, and the second round was a multiplex PCR. One entry per CDR3 protein, called by TCRdb with MiXCR from the multiplex PCR reads. The sample comprises around 520,000 distinct CDR3 sequences, roughly 39% of which are singletons, and about 4.2% rests with the top ten. Sequencing input: peripheral blood or thyroid tissue (not recorded which). The source is an adult man with Graves' hyperthyroidism.

This clonotype was counted only a few times. This chain links TRBV10-2 with TRBJ1-5; TRBD1 matches 7 bases. The CDR3 is 14 amino acids. Trimming took 7 bases from V and 0 from J; bases not matched to a gene: 3. Germline CDR1 and CDR2: WSHSY and SAAADI. The CDR3 here is CASKGQYSNQPQHF. The CDR3 DNA reads as TGCGCCAGCAAGGGACAGTATAGCAATCAGCCCCAGCATTTT.

The chain employs TRBV3-1 and TRBJ2-7; 7 bases map to TRBD2. The CDR3 is made up of 15 amino acids. Germline-derived CDR1 and CDR2 are LGHDT and YNNKEL (reference sequence). The junction had 14 bases not matched to a gene; V was cut back by 5 bases and J by 7 bases. CDR3: CASSSTGLGVREQYF. CDR3 coding DNA: TGTGCCAGCAGCTCGACCGGACTAGGGGTTCGGGAGCAGTACTTC.

This rearrangement joins TRBV24-1 to TRBJ2-7; 7 nucleotides agree with TRBD2. The DNA end lines up better with TRBJ2-1; the J call may be wrong. This CDR3 region has 13 residues. Germline-derived CDR1 and CDR2 are KGHDR and SFDVKD. DNA of the CDR3: TGTGCCACCAGTGACGGGAGGCGGAGTGAGCAGTTCTTC. This codes for CATSDGRRSEQFF.

This clonotype was observed many times. The rearrangement uses TRBV5-1 and TRBJ1-1; a possible D gene is TRBD1 (5 bases). CDR3 length: 16 amino acids. In germline, CDR1 is SGHRS, CDR2 YFSETQ. V lost 0 bases, J lost 0 bases, and 12 bases lay in between. This CDR3 is CASSLGIGALNTEAFF. The CDR3, as DNA: TGCGCCAGCAGCTTGGGTATCGGGGCCCTGAACACTGAAGCTTTCTTT.

In its sample, this clonotype was seen many times. V and J are TRBV7-2 and TRBJ1-2; no reliable D call. This CDR3 has 12 amino acids. V was pared by 0 bases and J by 8 bases, with 7 bases between. Germline CDR1 and CDR2: SGHTA and FQGNSA. DNA of the CDR3: TGTGCCAGCAGCTTAGCCTTTGGCGGCTACACCTTC. This gives the protein CASSLAFGGYTF.

This clonotype has ten or more counts. The chain links TRBV4-1 to TRBJ2-7; D is uncertain. There are 11 residues in the CDR3. Deletions cut 3 bases from V and 6 bases from J, with 6 bases between. Germline V CDR1 and CDR2: MGHRA, YSYEKL. DNA for the CDR3: TGCGCCAGCAGCCATGGCTTCGAGCAGTACTTC. Translating gives CASSHGFEQYF.

Ten or more counts support this clonotype. The rearrangement joins TRBV28 to TRBJ1-1; D ambiguous. V shed 4 bases and J shed 1 base, with 16 bases lying between them. CDR3 length: 16 amino acids. Germline CDR1 reads MDHEN; CDR2 reads SYDVKM. CDR3 DNA sequence: TGTGCCAGCAGTTCACCGTCTCCGAGTCCGAACACTGAAGCTTTCTTT. Its translation: CASSSPSPSPNTEAFF.

This clonotype was counted ten times or more. V usage is TRBV2 and J usage is TRBJ1-1; 7 bases fit TRBD1. The V and J ends lost 3 bases and 6 bases, in that order; junction bases with no gene match: 7. This CDR3 has 14 amino acids. Germline V gene lookup returns CDR1 SNHLY and CDR2 FYNNEI. This chain's CDR3 is CASSDTGDGAEAFF. The DNA for the CDR3 is TGTGCCAGCAGTGATACAGGGGATGGAGCTGAAGCTTTCTTT.

The chain links TRBV12-3 or TRBV12-4 to TRBJ2-7; D gene ambiguous. There are 13 residues in the CDR3. V dropped 0 bases and J dropped 6 bases, with 9 bases sitting between them. This CDR3 is CASSLAGFGEQYF. CDR3 coding DNA: TGTGCCAGCAGTTTAGCCGGGTTCGGCGAGCAGTACTTC.

This chain uses TRBV7-3 with TRBJ1-2, with D perhaps matching TRBD1 (5 bases). Trimming stripped 3 bases from V and 2 bases from J, with 7 bases between. Germline V CDR1 and CDR2: SGHTA, FQGTGA. The CDR3 sequence is 13 residues long. The CDR3 sequence: CASSFKGNYGYTF. The CDR3 DNA sequence: TGTGCCAGCAGCTTTAAGGGGAACTATGGCTACACCTTC.

This clonotype was detected many times. This chain uses TRBV20-1 with TRBJ1-5, with D maybe TRBD1 (6 bases). From germline, CDR1 is DFQATT and CDR2 SNEGSKA (reference sequence). V lost 4 bases and J lost 0, with 10 bases in between. The CDR3 is 14 amino acids. DNA for the CDR3: TGCAGTGCTACAGGGGCGTATAGCAATCAGCCCCAGCATTTT. Translated: CSATGAYSNQPQHF.

This chain uses TRBV9 with TRBJ1-4; TRBD1 matches 8 bases. The CDR3 consists of 18 residues. In germline, CDR1 is SGDLS, CDR2 YYNGEE. V trimming: 4 bases; J trimming: 4 bases; junction bases outside the gene matches: 15. This CDR3 reads CASSLDRETGVDNEKLFF. CDR3 sequence (DNA): TGTGCCAGCAGCCTAGACAGGGAGACAGGGGTGGATAATGAAAAACTGTTTTTT.

The rearrangement links TRBV6-5 to TRBJ2-5, with 7 bases identical to TRBD2. The DNA end favors TRBJ2-1, so the J call may be wrong. CDR1 is MNHEY and CDR2 is SVGAGI in the germline V gene. The CDR3 loop spans 13 amino acids. The CDR3 spells CASSYYGGNEQFF. CDR3 nucleotide sequence: TGTGCCAGCAGTTACTACGGGGGGAATGAGCAGTTCTTC.

The genes are TRBV28 and TRBJ2-5; D not certain. Trimming took 1 base from V and 5 from J, leaving 11 bases between them. Germline CDR1 reads MDHEN; CDR2 reads SYDVKM. CDR3 length equals 14 residues. DNA for the CDR3: TGTGCCAGCAGTTTATTCGGGCGGCGGGAGACCCAGTACTTC. It translates to CASSLFGRRETQYF.

This clonotype was found many times. This chain uses TRBV11-3 with TRBJ1-1, with D unclear. Deletions cut 5 bases from V and 3 bases from J, with 10 bases between. Germline CDR1 is SGHNT and CDR2 is YENEEA. The CDR3 is 13 residues long. This CDR3 reads CASSTSLDTEAFF. DNA of the CDR3: TGTGCCAGCAGCACGTCCCTGGACACTGAAGCTTTCTTT.

J is TRBJ1-5 and V is TRBV2, with 10 bases identical to TRBD1. The CDR3 length is 14 residues. Germline V gene sequence: CDR1 SNHLY, CDR2 FYNNEI. CDR3 in amino acids: CAISRDRGYQPQHF. The DNA of the CDR3 is TGTGCTATATCCCGGGACAGGGGATATCAGCCCCAGCATTTT.

This clonotype was observed a single time. A much larger clone sits a single nucleotide away, making a read error possible. The chain carries TRBV5-4 and TRBJ1-1; possibly TRBD1 for D (5 bases). The CDR3 contains 15 residues. The germline CDR1 and CDR2 sequences are SGHNT and YYREEE (reference sequence). The CDR3 DNA follows: TGTGTCAGCAGCATGACTCACGGGGGAAACACTGAAGCTTTCTTT. Protein: CVSSMTHGGNTEAFF. The complete variable domain, with remaining parts taken from reference TRBV5-4 and TRBJ1-1, reads ETGVTQSPTHLIKTRGQQVTLRCSSQSGHNTVSWYQQALGQGPQFIFQYYREEENGRGNFPPRFSGLQFPNYSSELNVNALELDDSALYLCVSSMTHGGNTEAFFGQGTRLTVV.

This clonotype was detected once. This chain uses TRBV20-1 with TRBJ1-2; 8 bases fit TRBD1. Per germline, CDR1 DFQATT and CDR2 SNEGSKA (reference sequence). V gave up 2 bases and J gave up 7 bases; unmatched junction bases: 18. The CDR3 is 17 amino acids. This CDR3 reads CSARPTGYHRGKGGYTF. CDR3 DNA sequence: TGCAGTGCTAGACCCACAGGGTATCACAGGGGGAAGGGTGGCTACACCTTC.

This clonotype appeared many times. This sequence joins TRBV20-1 and TRBJ1-5; the D is unclear. CDR3 size: 13 residues. Trimming took off 5 bases at V and 6 bases at J, with 14 bases between the two ends. Germline values: CDR1 DFQATT, CDR2 SNEGSKA (reference sequence). CDR3: CSARRGESQPQHF. In DNA form, the CDR3 reads TGCAGTGCTCGACGTGGGGAAAGTCAGCCCCAGCATTTT.

To note about this clonotype: This likely comes from a read error, as the CDR3 has no conserved phenylalanine or tryptophan at its end. This chain connects TRBV6-1 to TRBJ2-7; the match to TRBD2 covers 10 bases. The trim removed 6 bases at V and 3 bases at J, leaving 8 bases unmatched. CDR3 length equals 15 residues. In germline, CDR1 is MNHNS, CDR2 SASEGT. Written as DNA, the CDR3 is TGTGCCAGCAGCCTTGATAGCGGGAGGAGCTACGAGCAGTACCTC. This translates into CASSLDSGRSYEQYL.